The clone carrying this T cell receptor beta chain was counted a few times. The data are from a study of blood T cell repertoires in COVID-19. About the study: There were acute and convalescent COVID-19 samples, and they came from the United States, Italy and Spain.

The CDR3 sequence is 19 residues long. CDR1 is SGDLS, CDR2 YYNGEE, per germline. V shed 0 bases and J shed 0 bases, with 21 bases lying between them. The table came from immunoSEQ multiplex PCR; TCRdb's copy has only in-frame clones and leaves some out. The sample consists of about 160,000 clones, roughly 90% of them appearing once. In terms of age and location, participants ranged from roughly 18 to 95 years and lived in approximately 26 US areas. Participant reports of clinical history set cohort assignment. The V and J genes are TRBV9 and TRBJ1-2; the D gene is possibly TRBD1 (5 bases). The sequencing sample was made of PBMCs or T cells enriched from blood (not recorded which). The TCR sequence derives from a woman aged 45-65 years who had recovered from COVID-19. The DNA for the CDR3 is TGTGCCAGCAGCGTAGCAGGCAGGGCTATAACCTCAGCTAACTATGGCTACACCTTC. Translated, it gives CASSVAGRAITSANYGYTF.